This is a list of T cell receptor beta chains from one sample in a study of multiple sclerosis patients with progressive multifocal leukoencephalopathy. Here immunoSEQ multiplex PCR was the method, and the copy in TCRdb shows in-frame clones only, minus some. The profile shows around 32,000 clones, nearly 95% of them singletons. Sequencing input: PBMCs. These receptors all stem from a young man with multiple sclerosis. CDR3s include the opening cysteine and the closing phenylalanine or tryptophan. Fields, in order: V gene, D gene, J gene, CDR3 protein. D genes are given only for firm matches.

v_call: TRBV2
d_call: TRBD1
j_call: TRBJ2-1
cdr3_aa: CASRGTGAVDEQFF

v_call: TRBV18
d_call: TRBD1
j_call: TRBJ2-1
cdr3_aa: CASSPRTGQSGNEQFF

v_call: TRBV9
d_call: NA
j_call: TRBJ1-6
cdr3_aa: CARRRRPNSPLHF

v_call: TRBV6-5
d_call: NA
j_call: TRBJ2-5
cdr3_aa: CASSHPDPGETQYF

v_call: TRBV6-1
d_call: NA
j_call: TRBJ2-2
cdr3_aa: CASTVSLAGELFF

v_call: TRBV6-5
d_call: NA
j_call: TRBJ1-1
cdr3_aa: CASSPGTTEAFF

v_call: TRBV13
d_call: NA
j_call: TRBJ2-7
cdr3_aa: CASRKGGRAAEQYF

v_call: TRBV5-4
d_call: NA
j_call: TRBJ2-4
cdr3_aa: CASSLIGQRVNIQYF

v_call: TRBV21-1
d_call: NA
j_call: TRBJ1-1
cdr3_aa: CASSKGGPFLNTEAFF

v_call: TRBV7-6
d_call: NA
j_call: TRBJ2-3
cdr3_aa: CASTPRGRATDTQYF

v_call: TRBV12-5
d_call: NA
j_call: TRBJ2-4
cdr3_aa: CASGLVLEGRLAKNIQYF

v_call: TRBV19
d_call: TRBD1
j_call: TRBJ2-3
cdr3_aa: CATRDRGSGTDTQYF

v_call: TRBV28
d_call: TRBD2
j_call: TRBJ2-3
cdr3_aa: CASSLHIAGGADTQYF

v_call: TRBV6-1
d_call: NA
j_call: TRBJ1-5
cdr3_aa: CASSVRTDNHNQPQHF

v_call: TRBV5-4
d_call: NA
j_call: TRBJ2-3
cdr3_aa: CASSGPWKGRRYF

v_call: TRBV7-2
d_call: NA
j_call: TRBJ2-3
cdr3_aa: CASSGGRGRTDTQYF

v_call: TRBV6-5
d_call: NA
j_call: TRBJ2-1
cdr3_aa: CASSYSVGAGNEQFF

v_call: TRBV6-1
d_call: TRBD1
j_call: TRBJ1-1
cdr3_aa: CASSPQGAYTEAFF

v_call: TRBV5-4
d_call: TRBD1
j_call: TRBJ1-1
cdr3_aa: CASSLGTGDAFF

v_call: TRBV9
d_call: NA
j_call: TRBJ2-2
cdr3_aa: CASSPRTANTGELFF

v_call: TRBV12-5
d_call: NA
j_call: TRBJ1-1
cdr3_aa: CASGFDQWGDTEAFF

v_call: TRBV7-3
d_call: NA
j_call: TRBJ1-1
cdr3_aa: CASSSGHSVTEAFF

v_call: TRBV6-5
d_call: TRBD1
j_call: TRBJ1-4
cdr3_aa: CASSNGQGGEKLFF

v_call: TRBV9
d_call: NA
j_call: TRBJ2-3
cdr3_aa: CASSPRTDSDTQYF

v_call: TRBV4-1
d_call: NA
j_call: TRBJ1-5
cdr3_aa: CASSRPGLNQPQHF

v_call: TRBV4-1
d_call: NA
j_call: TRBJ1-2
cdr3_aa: CASSQVGVRDGYTF